The T cell receptor beta chain under discussion was sequenced for a study of blood T cell repertoires in COVID-19. Germline-derived CDR1 and CDR2 are MDHEN and SYDVKM. Trimming at V came to 5 bases and at J to 3 bases, leaving 3 bases not matched to a gene. CDR3 length: 14 residues. TCRdb's copy holds only in-frame clones and misses some; the assay was immunoSEQ multiplex PCR. The sample has fewer than 500,000 clones, around 90% seen once. The V gene is TRBV28, the J gene TRBJ1-5; 8 positions match TRBD1. Sequencing was performed on PBMCs or T cells enriched from blood (not recorded which). The sequence was obtained from a woman between 18 and 29 years old with acute COVID-19. The CDR3 protein is CASSTGQDNQPQHF. The CDR3 nucleotides read TGTGCCAGCAGTACGGGACAGGACAATCAGCCCCAGCATTTT. Drawing the rest from reference TRBV28 and TRBJ1-5, the complete variable domain is DVKVTQSSRYLVKRTGEKVFLECVQDMDHENMFWYRQDPGLGLRLIYFSYDVKMKEKGDIPEGYSVSREKKERFSLILESASTNQTSMYLCASSTGQDNQPQHFGDGTRLSIL.